Below are 21 T cell receptor beta chains sequenced from a single sample in a study of T cells in Graves' hyperthyroidism and ophthalmopathy. RNA transcripts were the template for amplifying TCR beta CDR3 regions. When the TCR CDR3 underwent first-round RT-PCR, the HTBI primer set was used. In TCRdb, the multiplex PCR reads were re-called with MiXCR into one record per CDR3 protein. The table lists around 350,000 distinct CDR3 sequences, roughly 15% of them singletons. Material for sequencing was blood. The receptors were gathered from a woman between 55 and 75 years old with Graves' ophthalmopathy.

About this clonotype itself: A much larger clone lies a single base off, so this may be a read error. The chain couples TRBV30 to TRBJ2-7; TRBD2 matches at 8 bases. Germline CDR1 reads GTSNPN; CDR2 reads SVGIG (reference sequence). This CDR3 region has 13 residues. The CDR3 here is CALAGLYRDEQYF. CDR3 sequence (DNA): TGTGCGTTAGCGGGATTATATAGGGATGAGCAGTACTTC.

On this clonotype itself: It may be a read error: a sequence one base away is much more abundant. The V gene is TRBV20-1, the J gene TRBJ2-1, with 11 nucleotides matching TRBD2. Germline lookup yields CDR1 DFQATT and CDR2 SNEGSKA (reference sequence). V dropped 7 bases and J dropped 1; count of bases not matched to a gene: 9. The CDR3 runs 16 residues. CDR3 DNA sequence: TGCAGTGGTAGCAGTAGCGGGAGGGCTTCCTACAATGAGCAGTTCTTC. Translated, it gives CSGSSSGRASYNEQFF.

This clonotype was detected many times. This chain uses TRBV5-1 with TRBJ2-2; D is perhaps TRBD1 (6 bases). The CDR3 consists of 14 residues. V dropped 4 bases and J dropped 2 bases, with 9 bases sitting between them. Germline lookup yields CDR1 SGHRS and CDR2 YFSETQ. The CDR3: CASSGGPNTGELFF. The CDR3 region has the DNA TGCGCCAGCAGCGGGGGCCCTAACACCGGGGAGCTGTTTTTT. The full variable domain, in which reference TRBV5-1 and TRBJ2-2 provide the parts outside the CDR3, is KAGVTQTPRYLIKTRGQQVTLSCSPISGHRSVSWYQQTPGQGLQFLFEYFSETQRNKGNFPGRFSGRQFSNSRSEMNVSTLELGDSALYLCASSGGPNTGELFFGEGSRLTVL.

The table lists this clonotype with a few counts. The rearrangement uses TRBV28 and TRBJ1-2, with 8 bases lining up with TRBD1. J gave up 7 bases and V 10 bases, and 11 bases lay outside the gene matches. In germline, CDR1 is MDHEN, CDR2 SYDVKM. The length of the CDR3 is 13 residues. The CDR3 DNA reads as TGTGCCACCATACCTCAGGGGGCGCGTGGCTACACCTTC. Translation gives CATIPQGARGYTF.

The chain is built from TRBV5-1 and TRBJ2-7; D is perhaps TRBD1 (6 bases). CDR3 length equals 14 residues. V was pared by 4 bases and J by 1 base, with 12 bases between. Germline V gene data show CDR1 as SGHRS and CDR2 as YFSETQ. The CDR3 spells CASSPETGSYEQYF. In DNA, the CDR3 is TGCGCCAGCAGCCCGGAGACAGGATCCTACGAGCAGTACTTC.

Comments on this clonotype: A much more abundant neighbour one base away suggests this may be a read error. The CDR3 nucleotides read TGTGCCAGCACCGGGTCCTTGGGCGGCTACACCTTC. It translates to CASTGSLGGYTF. This rearrangement joins TRBV28 to TRBJ1-2; no firm D call. The CDR3 length is 12 residues. Trimming shortened V by 7 bases and J by 8 bases, and 14 bases separated the two germline ends. Germline CDR1 and CDR2: MDHEN and SYDVKM.

The V gene is TRBV18, the J gene TRBJ1-6; unclear D gene. This CDR3 contains 16 residues. Trimming pared 2 bases from V and 0 bases from J, leaving 8 bases between. Germline V gene lookup returns CDR1 KGHSH and CDR2 LQKENI. DNA of the CDR3: TGTGCCAGCTCACCAACACTGGGCTCCTATAATTCACCCCTCCACTTT. Protein: CASSPTLGSYNSPLHF. Filled out from reference TRBV18 and TRBJ1-6, the complete variable domain reads NAGVMQNPRHLVRRRGQEARLRCSPMKGHSHVYWYRQLPEEGLKFMVYLQKENIIDESGMPKERFSAEFPKEGPSILRIQQVVRGDSAAYFCASSPTLGSYNSPLHFGNGTRLTVT.

The sample holds many counts of this clonotype. The chain has TRBV20-1 and TRBJ1-5; a weak D match, TRBD1 (5 bases). The CDR3 loop spans 14 amino acids. Trimming left V 8 bases short and J 0 bases short, with 14 bases between. CDR1 is DFQATT and CDR2 is SNEGSKA in the germline V gene (reference sequence). The DNA of the CDR3 is TGCAGTTCCCGGGGACCCTATAGCAATCAGCCCCAGCATTTT. This translates into CSSRGPYSNQPQHF.

This clonotype showed up just a few times. The CDR3 is CASSTPTGANVLTF. The CDR3 DNA reads as TGTGCCAGCAGCACCCCTACTGGGGCCAACGTCCTGACTTTC. The rearrangement links TRBV7-8 to TRBJ2-6; D unresolved. The CDR3 contains 14 residues. Trimming removed 5 bases from V and 2 bases from J, with 7 bases in between. Germline lookup yields CDR1 SGHVS and CDR2 FQNEAQ.

This clonotype came up many times. The gene calls are TRBV11-2 and TRBJ2-1, with TRBD2 matching 11 bases. CDR3 length equals 15 residues. V shed 2 bases, J shed 5 bases, and the junction held 2 bases outside the gene matches. Germline lookup yields CDR1 SGHAT and CDR2 FQNNGV. In nucleotides, the CDR3 is TGTGCCAGCAGCTTAAGGGGACTAGCGGACAATGAGCAGTTCTTC. Protein: CASSLRGLADNEQFF.

The rearrangement joins TRBV20-1 to TRBJ2-2; unclear D gene. V was pared by 6 bases and J by 0 bases, with 14 bases between. The CDR3 is 15 residues long. CDR1 DFQATT and CDR2 SNEGSKA come from the germline V gene (reference sequence). In DNA form, the CDR3 reads TGCAGTGCAAACGACTTAAATTCGAACACCGGGGAGCTGTTTTTT. As protein: CSANDLNSNTGELFF.

This clonotype was recorded many times. The rearrangement uses TRBV5-1 and TRBJ1-4; a possible D gene is TRBD1 (5 bases). CDR1 and CDR2 from the germline V gene are SGHRS and YFSETQ. The CDR3 length is 16 residues. V was clipped by 0 bases and J by 7 bases, with 16 bases between them. The chain's CDR3 is CASSLAMGRAAEKLFF. The CDR3 coding sequence is TGCGCCAGCAGCTTGGCCATGGGCAGGGCGGCTGAAAAACTGTTTTTT. The full variable domain, rest sourced from reference TRBV5-1 and TRBJ1-4, is KAGVTQTPRYLIKTRGQQVTLSCSPISGHRSVSWYQQTPGQGLQFLFEYFSETQRNKGNFPGRFSGRQFSNSRSEMNVSTLELGDSALYLCASSLAMGRAAEKLFFGSGTQLSVL.

The chain has TRBV19 and TRBJ1-6; D might be TRBD1 (6 bases). CDR1 LNHDA and CDR2 SQIVND come from the germline V gene (reference sequence). The germline V and J ends were trimmed by 5 bases and 0 bases, with 14 bases remaining between them. The CDR3 runs 17 residues. The DNA of the CDR3 is TGTGCCAGTAGTCCGAGGACAGCCAGCTCCTATAATTCACCCCTCCACTTT. This gives the protein CASSPRTASSYNSPLHF.

This clonotype has just a few counts. The gene calls are TRBV5-1 and TRBJ2-1; perhaps D is TRBD1 or TRBD2 (6 bases each). V dropped 7 bases and J dropped 10 bases, with 12 bases sitting between them. CDR3 length equals 11 residues. Germline V gives CDR1 SGHRS, CDR2 YFSETQ. As DNA, the CDR3 is TGCGCCAGCCGGCAGGGGAGGGAGCAGTTCTTC. It specifies CASRQGREQFF.

This clonotype appeared a few times. The chain joins TRBV12-5 to TRBJ2-2; TRBD1 matches 7 bases. V lost 0 bases and J lost 4; bases outside the gene matches: 5. Germline loops: CDR1 LGHNT, CDR2 FRNRAP. CDR3 length equals 16 residues. CDR3 protein: CASGLVQGVSTGELFF. The DNA for the CDR3 is TGTGCTAGTGGTTTGGTCCAGGGGGTGAGCACCGGGGAGCTGTTTTTT.

This clonotype has a count of ten or more. The rearrangement links TRBV12-3 or TRBV12-4 to TRBJ1-1; D gene unclear. The CDR3 extends over 12 amino acids. V was clipped by 7 bases and J by 5 bases, with 11 bases between them. DNA of the CDR3: TGTGCCAGCACCCCCCGATGGACTGAAGCTTTCTTT. Amino acid sequence: CASTPRWTEAFF.

This clonotype was seen repeatedly, ten times or more. The chain links TRBV3-1 to TRBJ1-6, with a weak D call TRBD1 (5 bases). V was clipped by 4 bases and J by 7 bases, with 14 bases between them. This CDR3 is built from 15 residues. Per germline, CDR1 LGHDT and CDR2 YNNKEL (reference sequence). DNA for the CDR3: TGTGCCAGCAGCCCGTCGGGGACGGCAAATTCACCCCTCCACTTT. It translates to CASSPSGTANSPLHF.

This clonotype showed up many times. The J gene is TRBJ1-2, the V gene TRBV28, with D possibly matching TRBD1 (5 bases). The length of the CDR3 is 14 residues. The ends were cut back, 2 bases at V and 1 base at J, with 8 bases in the middle. Germline V CDR1 and CDR2: MDHEN, SYDVKM. The CDR3 loop reads CASSLMDNNYGYTF. For the CDR3, the DNA is TGTGCCAGCAGTTTAATGGACAATAACTATGGCTACACCTTC.

DNA of the CDR3: TGTGCCAGCAGTGGAGGGACTAGCGGGAGGGCATCTGAGCAGTTCTTC. As protein: CASSGGTSGRASEQFF. The chain employs TRBV6-1 and TRBJ2-1, with 16 bases lining up with TRBD2. The CDR3 length is 16 residues. Germline CDR1 MNHNS, CDR2 SASEGT. The V gene end was trimmed by 4 bases and the J gene end by 9 bases; junction bases not matched to a gene: 6.

This clonotype was seen a few times. The CDR3 region has the DNA TGTGCCAGCAGCGTAGGCCTAGCGGCCACAGATACGCAGTATTTT. It encodes CASSVGLAATDTQYF. The V call is TRBV9, the J call TRBJ2-3; 7 bases map to TRBD2. The V gene end was trimmed by 0 bases and the J gene end by 2 bases; junction bases not matched to a gene: 3. CDR3 length: 15 amino acids. Germline-derived CDR1 and CDR2 are SGDLS and YYNGEE.

This clonotype has more than one count but fewer than ten. The genes are TRBV29-1 and TRBJ1-1, with D possibly TRBD1 on 5 matching bases. V dropped 6 bases and J dropped 5 bases, with 16 bases sitting between them. CDR1 and CDR2 from the germline V gene are SQVTM and ANQGSEA. There are 13 residues in the CDR3. In nucleotides, the CDR3 is TGCAGCGTAGCAGGGAAGGTGGGAACTGAAGCTTTCTTT. Protein sequence: CSVAGKVGTEAFF.